This entry is about one T cell receptor beta chain. As yet, its antigen is unknown. These data belong to a study of cytomegalovirus exposure and HLA in healthy donors. The ends lost 5 bases at V and 4 bases at J; junction bases unmatched: 7. Germline CDR1 SGHVS, CDR2 FQNEAQ. This CDR3 is 15 amino acids long. Use of 60 Vbeta and 13 Jbeta primers characterized the PCR. The assay was immunoSEQ multiplex PCR, and TCRdb's table has in-frame clones only and misses some. Here the sample spans some 99,000 clones, under 75% being singletons. Findings and caveats of the study: TRBV6-2, TRBV6-3 and other indistinguishable V segments were excluded. CMV serostatus stood as the only immune exposure information on hand. Later work found most CMV-associated TCR beta chains apparently HLA-restricted.

Material: PBMCs. V gene TRBV7-8 combines with J gene TRBJ1-1, with 10 positions matching TRBD1. The source is a female donor in good health and CMV-seronegative. The CDR3 coding sequence is TGTGCCAGCAGCATTTGGGACAGGGGAGGCACTGAAGCTTTCTTT. This translates into CASSIWDRGGTEAFF.